A selection of T cell receptor beta chains follows, all from one sample in a study of blood T cells in healthy people across ages. TCRdb used MiXCR to reprocess the 5' RACE reads, holding one entry per CDR3 protein. The sample carries roughly 1.4 million distinct CDR3 sequences, around 55% recorded once. The sequencing input was blood. These receptors all stem from a man aged 18 to 29 in good health. CDR3s include the opening cysteine and the closing phenylalanine or tryptophan. Each record gives: J gene, V gene, D gene, clone size, CDR3 protein, CDR3 DNA. The D gene is left open where the match is weak. Clone sizes are given selectively: once, few, many, or a class where the clone is expanded.

j_call: TRBJ2-2; v_call: TRBV7-9; d_call: NA; clone_size: once; cdr3_aa: CASSSTPEETGELFF; cdr3_nt: TGTGCCAGCAGCTCGACCCCGGAGGAAACCGGGGAGCTGTTTTTT
j_call: TRBJ2-5; v_call: TRBV20-1; d_call: TRBD2; clone_size: NA; cdr3_aa: CSARQGGLASYQETQYF; cdr3_nt: TGCAGTGCTAGACAAGGGGGACTAGCGTCATACCAAGAGACCCAGTACTTC
j_call: TRBJ2-1; v_call: TRBV7-9; d_call: TRBD2; clone_size: few; cdr3_aa: CASSSPLAGDYNEQFF; cdr3_nt: TGTGCCAGCAGCTCGCCACTAGCGGGAGACTACAATGAGCAGTTCTTC
j_call: TRBJ1-2; v_call: TRBV4-3; d_call: TRBD1; clone_size: NA; cdr3_aa: CASSQPTDRENYGYTF; cdr3_nt: TGCGCCAGCAGCCAACCGACGGACAGGGAGAACTATGGCTACACCTTC
j_call: TRBJ2-1; v_call: TRBV5-1; d_call: NA; clone_size: few; cdr3_aa: CASTDRGSPLSYNEQFF; cdr3_nt: TGCGCCAGCACCGACCGGGGGAGCCCGCTTTCCTACAATGAGCAGTTCTTC
j_call: TRBJ2-7; v_call: TRBV10-3; d_call: NA; clone_size: NA; cdr3_aa: CATLQGGSGEQYF; cdr3_nt: TGTGCCACCCTACAAGGAGGGTCCGGCGAGCAGTACTTC
j_call: TRBJ1-2; v_call: TRBV21-1; d_call: NA; clone_size: NA; cdr3_aa: CASSKEAGGAYGYTF; cdr3_nt: TGTGCCAGCAGCAAAGAAGCGGGGGGGGCTTATGGCTACACCTTC
j_call: TRBJ1-1; v_call: TRBV20-1; d_call: NA; clone_size: NA; cdr3_aa: CSASTTEAFF; cdr3_nt: TGCAGTGCTAGTACCACTGAAGCTTTCTTT
j_call: TRBJ2-3; v_call: TRBV18; d_call: NA; clone_size: NA; cdr3_aa: CASSPSDTTDTQYF; cdr3_nt: TGTGCCAGCTCACCGTCAGACACTACAGATACGCAGTATTTT
j_call: TRBJ1-1; v_call: TRBV5-1; d_call: TRBD1; clone_size: once; cdr3_aa: CASSLDGQDEAFF; cdr3_nt: TGCGCCAGCAGCTTGGACGGACAGGACGAAGCTTTCTTT
j_call: TRBJ2-5; v_call: TRBV20-1; d_call: NA; clone_size: few; cdr3_aa: CSGLLASPRRKETQYF; cdr3_nt: TGCAGTGGTTTATTGGCCTCTCCTAGGCGCAAAGAGACCCAGTACTTC
j_call: TRBJ2-5; v_call: TRBV2; d_call: NA; clone_size: few; cdr3_aa: CASSDGNQETQYF; cdr3_nt: TGTGCCAGCAGTGACGGTAACCAAGAGACCCAGTACTTC
j_call: TRBJ2-7; v_call: TRBV13; d_call: TRBD1; clone_size: NA; cdr3_aa: CASSQIIDRDYEQYF; cdr3_nt: TGTGCCAGCAGCCAAATAATTGACAGGGACTACGAGCAGTACTTC
j_call: TRBJ2-2; v_call: TRBV20-1; d_call: NA; clone_size: NA; cdr3_aa: CSASLGAGTGELFF; cdr3_nt: TGCAGTGCTAGTCTCGGGGCGGGCACCGGGGAGCTGTTTTTT
j_call: TRBJ2-7; v_call: TRBV28; d_call: TRBD1; clone_size: NA; cdr3_aa: CASGTPGTARYEQYF; cdr3_nt: TGTGCCAGCGGCACCCCCGGGACAGCACGCTACGAGCAGTACTTC
j_call: TRBJ2-7; v_call: TRBV7-9; d_call: NA; clone_size: NA; cdr3_aa: CASSSAGAVAYEQYF; cdr3_nt: TGTGCCAGCAGCTCGGCTGGGGCGGTCGCCTACGAGCAGTACTTC
j_call: TRBJ1-6; v_call: TRBV19; d_call: NA; clone_size: NA; cdr3_aa: CASKAGTNSPLHF; cdr3_nt: TGTGCCAGTAAAGCAGGAACTAATTCACCCCTCCACTTT
j_call: TRBJ2-7; v_call: TRBV7-9; d_call: TRBD2; clone_size: once; cdr3_aa: CASSPTLAGGYEQYF; cdr3_nt: TGTGCCAGCAGCCCCACCTTAGCGGGAGGCTACGAGCAGTACTTC
j_call: TRBJ2-7; v_call: TRBV29-1; d_call: TRBD2; clone_size: NA; cdr3_aa: CSVDGSLAGFSYEQYF; cdr3_nt: TGCAGCGTTGACGGGTCTCTAGCGGGATTCTCCTACGAGCAGTACTTC
j_call: TRBJ2-7; v_call: TRBV5-1; d_call: TRBD2; clone_size: NA; cdr3_aa: CASSLPAGPDEQYF; cdr3_nt: TGCGCCAGCAGCTTGCCAGCGGGGCCCGACGAGCAGTACTTC
j_call: TRBJ2-1; v_call: TRBV4-1; d_call: NA; clone_size: NA; cdr3_aa: CASSQPSGQDADEQFF; cdr3_nt: TGCGCCAGCAGCCAGCCCAGCGGACAAGACGCGGATGAGCAGTTCTTC
j_call: TRBJ2-2; v_call: TRBV11-3; d_call: NA; clone_size: NA; cdr3_aa: CASSPDGYTGELFF; cdr3_nt: TGTGCCAGCAGCCCGGACGGATACACCGGGGAGCTGTTTTTT
j_call: TRBJ2-1; v_call: TRBV29-1; d_call: NA; clone_size: NA; cdr3_aa: CSSIGAAGRYNEQFF; cdr3_nt: TGCAGCTCCATCGGGGCGGCGGGACGCTACAATGAGCAGTTCTTC
j_call: TRBJ2-7; v_call: TRBV27; d_call: NA; clone_size: NA; cdr3_aa: CASSFVGQSSYEQYF; cdr3_nt: TGTGCCAGCAGTTTCGTTGGACAGAGCTCCTACGAGCAGTACTTC
j_call: TRBJ2-7; v_call: TRBV10-1; d_call: NA; clone_size: NA; cdr3_aa: CASSGTLLDEQYF; cdr3_nt: TGCGCCAGCTCCGGGACACTCCTGGACGAGCAGTACTTC
j_call: TRBJ2-7; v_call: TRBV7-8; d_call: NA; clone_size: few; cdr3_aa: CASTSFGKGQRTYEQYF; cdr3_nt: TGTGCCAGCACCTCCTTCGGGAAAGGCCAGCGAACCTACGAGCAGTACTTC
j_call: TRBJ1-3; v_call: TRBV7-2; d_call: NA; clone_size: NA; cdr3_aa: CASSLGTGFSGNTIYF; cdr3_nt: TGTGCCAGCAGCTTAGGAACAGGTTTCTCTGGAAACACCATATATTTT
j_call: TRBJ2-7; v_call: TRBV28; d_call: NA; clone_size: few; cdr3_aa: CASSPPRVGEQYF; cdr3_nt: TGTGCCAGCAGTCCCCCGAGGGTGGGCGAGCAGTACTTC